This entry lists 17 T cell receptor beta chains sequenced from one sample in a study of T-cell memory formation after mild COVID-19 (dated by TCRdb to 2020 to 2022). The library was generated by 5' RACE. Sequencing took place on an Illumina NovaSeq 6000. The public reads were quality trimmed at Q25 with fastp and then assembled into clones with MiXCR by TCRdb, keeping productive beta chains. For every CDR3 protein sequence, its rows merge into one entry that carries the most common genes and DNA. The sample has about 290,000 distinct CDR3 sequences on record, approximately 16% of them singletons. Of the sample, 20% to 25% is held by the ten largest clones. The sample comprised PBMCs or a T cell subset sorted from them (not recorded which). The receptors were sampled from a man aged 18 to 35 who had mild COVID-19 (a few samples of this study predate the infection). The sample titles of this study are shuffled in the database, so cell type and time point are left out; the donor was told from shared clones.

The V call is TRBV2, the J call TRBJ2-7; 10 bases match TRBD1. Unmatched junction bases numbered 9, after V lost 6 bases and J lost 7 bases. From germline, CDR1 is SNHLY and CDR2 FYNNEI. This CDR3 is 14 amino acids long. The CDR3 reads CASSGQGGTGEQYV. The CDR3 bases are TGTGCCAGCAGCGGACAGGGGGGAACAGGGGAGCAGTACGTC.

This clonotype was detected a few times. The J gene is TRBJ1-2, the V gene TRBV6-5; D call uncertain. This CDR3 region has 15 residues. The germline V gene has CDR1 MNHEY and CDR2 SVGAGI. Trimming stripped 6 bases from V and 8 bases from J, with 22 bases between. CDR3 protein: CASSLSRPSGNGYTF. For the CDR3, the DNA is TGTGCCAGCAGCCTCTCCCGGCCATCGGGAAACGGCTACACCTTC.

This sequence joins TRBV18 and TRBJ1-2; possible D gene TRBD1, 6 bases. With 3 bases removed from V and 5 bases from J, the gap between germline ends came to 10 bases. The CDR3 spans 13 residues. Germline CDR1 reads KGHSH; CDR2 reads LQKENI. CDR3 protein: CASSPGQKYGYTF. In DNA, the CDR3 is TGTGCCAGCTCACCGGGACAAAAATATGGCTACACCTTC. Supplemented by reference TRBV18 and TRBJ1-2, the full variable domain reads NAGVMQNPRHLVRRRGQEARLRCSPMKGHSHVYWYRQLPEEGLKFMVYLQKENIIDESGMPKERFSAEFPKEGPSILRIQQVVRGDSAAYFCASSPGQKYGYTFGSGTRLTVV.

The rearrangement uses TRBV7-2 and TRBJ1-3; D not certain. Germline lookup yields CDR1 SGHTA and CDR2 FQGNSA. Deletions cut 3 bases from V and 2 bases from J, with 5 bases between. The CDR3 length is 13 residues. The CDR3 loop reads CASSFAPGNTIYF. In DNA, the CDR3 is TGTGCCAGCAGCTTTGCCCCTGGAAACACCATATATTTT.

This clonotype was seen a handful of times. CDR3 DNA sequence: TGTGCCAGCAGCGGACAGAGATTACAGGCGTTGCACTCTGGGGCCAACGTCCTGACTTTC. Amino acids: CASSGQRLQALHSGANVLTF. The rearrangement links TRBV6-2 or TRBV6-3 to TRBJ2-6; tentative D call: TRBD1 (6 bases). V lost 6 bases and J lost 0, with 24 bases in between. CDR1 MNHEY and CDR2 SVGEGT come from the germline V gene. The length of the CDR3 is 20 residues.

The sample holds a few counts of this clonotype. J is TRBJ2-1 and V is TRBV29-1, with 10 bases identical to TRBD2. The CDR3 contains 12 residues. Germline CDR1 and CDR2: SQVTM and ANQGSEA. Here the CDR3 reads CTSQRGGREQFF. DNA for the CDR3: TGCACCAGCCAGCGGGGGGGCCGCGAGCAGTTCTTC.

This clonotype was observed a single time. The chain carries TRBV6-1 and TRBJ1-2; TRBD1 matches 10 bases. V lost 10 bases, J lost 4 bases, and 9 bases stayed unmatched. Germline-derived CDR1 and CDR2 are MNHNS and SASEGT. This CDR3 is built from 14 residues. This CDR3 reads CATTRRDRGYGYTF. DNA for the CDR3: TGTGCCACCACACGCCGGGACAGGGGCTATGGCTACACCTTC.

The chain carries TRBV14 and TRBJ2-2; TRBD2 might be the D (7 bases). The germline CDR1 and CDR2 sequences are SGHDN and FVKESK. The CDR3 is 14 residues long. V lost 2 bases to trimming and J lost 7 bases, with 11 bases between them. CDR3 sequence: CASSQRGANGELFF. CDR3 DNA: TGTGCCAGCAGCCAACGGGGGGCAAACGGGGAGCTGTTTTTT.

This clonotype has more than one count but fewer than ten. The V and J genes are TRBV29-1 and TRBJ1-2, with 11 bases that match TRBD1. The germline CDR1 and CDR2 sequences are SQVTM and ANQGSEA. The CDR3 contains 11 residues. The CDR3 DNA is TGCACCGGACAGGGGGCGGCTGGCTACACCTTC. It yields the protein CTGQGAAGYTF. Full variable domain (remainder filled in from reference TRBV29-1 and TRBJ1-2): SAVISQKPSRDICQRGTSLTIQCQVDSQVTMMFWYRQQPGQSLTLIATANQGSEATYESGFVIDKFPISRPNLTFSTLTVSNMSPEDSSIYLCTGQGAAGYTFGSGTRLTVV.

V and J are TRBV6-5 and TRBJ1-2; D is unresolved. V was pared by 6 bases and J by 2 bases, with 7 bases between. The germline V gene encodes CDR1 MNHEY and CDR2 SVGAGI. The CDR3 consists of 12 residues. This chain's CDR3 is CASRDQNYGYTF. The CDR3 DNA is TGTGCCAGCAGAGACCAGAACTATGGCTACACCTTC.

The sample holds a few counts of this clonotype. V and J are TRBV7-9 and TRBJ2-2, with 7 bases fitting TRBD1. Germline CDR1 is SEHNR and CDR2 is FQNEAQ (reference sequence). The V segment lost 5 bases and the J segment 7 bases; nucleotides outside the gene matches: 7. The CDR3 loop spans 14 amino acids. As DNA, the CDR3 is TGTGCCAGCAGCCCACAGGGGATTGACGGGGAGCTGTTTTTT. Its translation: CASSPQGIDGELFF.

This chain connects TRBV15 to TRBJ2-1; 7 positions match TRBD2. The CDR3 loop spans 16 amino acids. The J segment lost 6 bases and the V segment lost 1 base, leaving 9 bases of the junction unmatched. Germline-derived CDR1 and CDR2 are LNHNV and YYDKDF (reference sequence). The CDR3 region is CATSRGLLVAGNEQFF. CDR3 nucleotides: TGTGCCACCAGCAGAGGCCTCTTGGTAGCGGGCAATGAGCAGTTCTTC.

This chain uses TRBV7-2 with TRBJ2-3; D unclear. Trimming cost V 2 bases and J 6 bases, with 9 bases left between them. Germline CDR1 and CDR2: SGHTA and FQGNSA. There are 13 residues in the CDR3. The CDR3 DNA is TGTGCCAGCAGCTTAATCCCTGGGGATACGCAGTATTTT. Translation gives CASSLIPGDTQYF.

This chain joins TRBV5-4 and TRBJ2-7; 8 bases are a match to TRBD2. The CDR3 loop spans 15 amino acids. Germline-derived CDR1 and CDR2 are SGHNT and YYREEE (reference sequence). With 3 bases clipped from V and 0 bases from J, the junction kept 5 bases outside the gene matches. Written as DNA, the CDR3 is TGTGCCAGCAGCTCGAAGCGGGGGAGCTCCTACGAGCAGTACTTC. Translating gives CASSSKRGSSYEQYF. Variable domain in full (rest from reference TRBV5-4 and TRBJ2-7): ETGVTQSPTHLIKTRGQQVTLRCSSQSGHNTVSWYQQALGQGPQFIFQYYREEENGRGNFPPRFSGLQFPNYSSELNVNALELDDSALYLCASSSKRGSSYEQYFGPGTRLTVT.

J is TRBJ1-5 and V is TRBV5-1, with 8 nucleotides matching TRBD1. The CDR3 runs 15 residues. The V segment lost 2 bases and the J segment 6 bases; nucleotides outside the gene matches: 7. Germline V CDR1 and CDR2: SGHRS, YFSETQ. The CDR3 protein is CASSLAGGLSQPQHF. The DNA of the CDR3 is TGCGCCAGCAGCTTAGCAGGGGGCTTAAGTCAGCCCCAGCATTTT. Based on the CDR3 plus reference TRBV5-1 and TRBJ1-5, the full variable domain is KAGVTQTPRYLIKTRGQQVTLSCSPISGHRSVSWYQQTPGQGLQFLFEYFSETQRNKGNFPGRFSGRQFSNSRSEMNVSTLELGDSALYLCASSLAGGLSQPQHFGDGTRLSIL.

The genes are TRBV10-3 and TRBJ2-4; 8 bases line up with TRBD1. Germline V CDR1 and CDR2: ENHRY, SYGVKD. V lost 4 bases, J lost 0 bases, and 8 bases stayed unmatched. The CDR3 length is 17 residues. The CDR3 is CAISGTGSALAKNIQYF. The CDR3 DNA reads TGTGCCATCAGTGGGACAGGGTCAGCCCTAGCCAAAAACATTCAGTACTTC.

This chain joins TRBV5-4 and TRBJ1-1; D possibly corresponds to TRBD1 (5 bases). Trimming took off 3 bases at V and 5 bases at J, with 11 bases between the two ends. There are 13 residues in the CDR3. CDR1 is SGHNT, CDR2 YYREEE, per germline (reference sequence). The CDR3 coding sequence is TGTGCCAGCAGCTGGAAGGGGTCTACTGAAGCTTTCTTT. Translating gives CASSWKGSTEAFF.